The 3 T cell receptor beta chains listed next were all sequenced from one sample in a study of OX40 agonist ivuxolimab in advanced cancers. This table comes from immunoSEQ multiplex PCR, and its TCRdb copy is limited to in-frame clones, with some not included. The sample carries 30,000 to 45,000 clones, about 80% recorded once. The sequencing here drew on CD4+ or CD8+ T cells sorted from blood, taken in a trial of the OX40 agonist ivuxolimab. The receptors come from an adult with an advanced solid tumor such as melanoma, head and neck, liver or kidney cancer.

The chain employs TRBV6-1 and TRBJ1-5, with D unclear. Trimming took off 7 bases at V and 4 bases at J, with 11 bases between the two ends. This CDR3 is built from 13 residues. CDR1 MNHNS and CDR2 SASEGT come from the germline V gene. The CDR3 sequence: CASNMGLNQPQHF. CDR3 coding DNA: TGTGCCAGCAATATGGGCTTAAATCAGCCCCAGCATTTT.

The chain employs TRBV19 and TRBJ2-1, with a possible D match to TRBD2 (6 bases). Germline V gene data show CDR1 as LNHDA and CDR2 as SQIVND (reference sequence). V lost 3 bases and J lost 5, with 11 bases in between. CDR3 length: 14 residues. For the CDR3, the DNA is TGTGCCAGTAGTATGGGAGGTCACCACAATGAGCAGTTCTTC. Amino acids: CASSMGGHHNEQFF.

The genes are TRBV4-1 and TRBJ2-1; 10 nucleotides agree with TRBD1. The CDR3 consists of 17 residues. V dropped 4 bases and J dropped 7; count of bases not matched to a gene: 13. The germline gives CDR1 MGHRA, CDR2 YSYEKL. This chain's CDR3 is CASSRLTGDRGVNEQFF. The CDR3 DNA reads TGCGCCAGCAGCCGCCTCACGGGGGACAGGGGTGTTAATGAGCAGTTCTTC.